What follows is one TCR beta chain and its context. Repertoires were generated with immunoSEQ multiplex PCR, while TCRdb's copy carries only in-frame clones and drops some. The table records tens of thousands of clones, over 60% of them present only once. The junction had 6 bases not matched to a gene; V was cut back by 3 bases and J by 0 bases. The CDR3 loop spans 17 amino acids. Germline CDR1 SGHNT, CDR2 YYREEE (reference sequence). This specimen belongs to a study of radiotherapy plus CTLA-4 blockade in lung cancer. This receptor was identified in a human donor with non-small cell lung cancer whose response to radiotherapy plus ipilimumab could not be evaluated. The V call is TRBV5-4, the J call TRBJ2-6; 7 bases agree with TRBD1. This specimen was peripheral blood, taken from a patient treated with radiotherapy plus ipilimumab. The CDR3 nucleotides read TGTGCCAGCAGCTGGCCGGGACAGAGCTCTGGGGCCAACGTCCTGACTTTC. This translates into CASSWPGQSSGANVLTF.